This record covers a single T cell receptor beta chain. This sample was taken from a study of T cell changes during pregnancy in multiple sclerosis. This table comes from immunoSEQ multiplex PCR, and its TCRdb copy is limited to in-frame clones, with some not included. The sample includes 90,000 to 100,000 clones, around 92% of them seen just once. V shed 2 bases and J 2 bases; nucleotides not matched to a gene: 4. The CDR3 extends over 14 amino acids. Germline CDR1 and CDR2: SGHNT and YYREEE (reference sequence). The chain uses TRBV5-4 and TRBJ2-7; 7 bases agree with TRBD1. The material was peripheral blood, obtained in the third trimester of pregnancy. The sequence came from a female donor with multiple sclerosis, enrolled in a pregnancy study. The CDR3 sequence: CASSFQTGPYEQYF. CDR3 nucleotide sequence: TGTGCCAGCAGCTTTCAGACAGGGCCCTACGAGCAGTACTTC.